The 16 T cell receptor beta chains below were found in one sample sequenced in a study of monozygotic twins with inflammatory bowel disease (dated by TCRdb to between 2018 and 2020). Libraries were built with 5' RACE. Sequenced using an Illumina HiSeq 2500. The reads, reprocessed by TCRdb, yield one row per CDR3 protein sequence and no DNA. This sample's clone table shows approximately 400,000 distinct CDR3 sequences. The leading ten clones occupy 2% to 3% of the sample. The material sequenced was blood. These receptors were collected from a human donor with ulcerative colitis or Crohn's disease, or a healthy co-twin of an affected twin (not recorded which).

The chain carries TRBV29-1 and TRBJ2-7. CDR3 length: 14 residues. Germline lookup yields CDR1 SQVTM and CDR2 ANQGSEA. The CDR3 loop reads CSVEDGRDPYEQYF.

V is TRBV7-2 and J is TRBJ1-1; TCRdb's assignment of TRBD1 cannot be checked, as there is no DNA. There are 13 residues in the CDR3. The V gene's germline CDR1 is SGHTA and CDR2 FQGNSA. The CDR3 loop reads CASSRDRVREAFF.

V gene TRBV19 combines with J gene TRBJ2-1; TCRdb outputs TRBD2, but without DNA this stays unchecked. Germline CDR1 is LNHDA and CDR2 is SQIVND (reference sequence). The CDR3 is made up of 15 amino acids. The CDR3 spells CASSILSGGMDEQFF.

CDR3: CASGRTSGYTDTQYF. The V gene is TRBV7-9, the J gene TRBJ2-3; the D call from TCRdb, TRBD2, cannot be confirmed without DNA. The CDR3 consists of 15 residues. Germline lookup yields CDR1 SEHNR and CDR2 FQNEAQ (reference sequence).

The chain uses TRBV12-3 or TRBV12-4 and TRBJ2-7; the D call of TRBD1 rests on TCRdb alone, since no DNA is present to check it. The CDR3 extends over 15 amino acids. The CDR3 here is CASSLAGQGAYEQYF.

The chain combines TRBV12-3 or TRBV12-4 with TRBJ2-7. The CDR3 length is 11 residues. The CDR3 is CASSSYNEQYF.

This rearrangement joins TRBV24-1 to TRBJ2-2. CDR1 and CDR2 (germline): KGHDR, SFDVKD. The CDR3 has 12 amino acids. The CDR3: CATGGNTGELFF.

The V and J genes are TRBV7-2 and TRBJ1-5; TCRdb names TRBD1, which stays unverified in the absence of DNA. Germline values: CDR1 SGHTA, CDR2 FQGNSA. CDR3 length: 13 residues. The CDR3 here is CASRRDSNQPQHF.

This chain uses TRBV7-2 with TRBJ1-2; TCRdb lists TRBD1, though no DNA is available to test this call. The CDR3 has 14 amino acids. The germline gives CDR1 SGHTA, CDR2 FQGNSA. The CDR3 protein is CASSLGQGAHGYTF.

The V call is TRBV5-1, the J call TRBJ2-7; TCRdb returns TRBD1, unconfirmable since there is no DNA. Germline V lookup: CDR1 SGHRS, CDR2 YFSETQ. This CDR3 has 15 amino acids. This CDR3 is CASSEPGSTVNEQYF.

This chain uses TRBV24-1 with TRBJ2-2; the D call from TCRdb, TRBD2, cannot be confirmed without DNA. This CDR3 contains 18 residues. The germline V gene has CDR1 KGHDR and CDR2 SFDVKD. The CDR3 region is CATSDRHLSGIRTGELFF.

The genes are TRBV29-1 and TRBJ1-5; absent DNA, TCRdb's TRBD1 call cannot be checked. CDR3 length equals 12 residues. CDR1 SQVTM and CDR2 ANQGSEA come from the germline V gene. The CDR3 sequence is CSVRQGYEPQHF.

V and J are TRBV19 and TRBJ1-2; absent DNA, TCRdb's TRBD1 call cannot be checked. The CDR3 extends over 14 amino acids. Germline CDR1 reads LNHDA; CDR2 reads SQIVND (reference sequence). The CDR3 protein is CASSPPTGVYGYTF.

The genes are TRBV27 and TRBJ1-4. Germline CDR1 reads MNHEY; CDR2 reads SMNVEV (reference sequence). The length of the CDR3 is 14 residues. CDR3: CASSPPGPNEKLFF.

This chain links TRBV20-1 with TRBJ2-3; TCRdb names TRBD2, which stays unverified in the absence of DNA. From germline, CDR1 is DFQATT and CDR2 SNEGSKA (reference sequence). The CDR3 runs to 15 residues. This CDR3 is CSASGSKPITDTQYF.

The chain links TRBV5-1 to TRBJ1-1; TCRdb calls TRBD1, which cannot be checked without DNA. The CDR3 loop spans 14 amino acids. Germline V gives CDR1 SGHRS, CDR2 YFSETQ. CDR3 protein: CASSVDRVNTEAFF.